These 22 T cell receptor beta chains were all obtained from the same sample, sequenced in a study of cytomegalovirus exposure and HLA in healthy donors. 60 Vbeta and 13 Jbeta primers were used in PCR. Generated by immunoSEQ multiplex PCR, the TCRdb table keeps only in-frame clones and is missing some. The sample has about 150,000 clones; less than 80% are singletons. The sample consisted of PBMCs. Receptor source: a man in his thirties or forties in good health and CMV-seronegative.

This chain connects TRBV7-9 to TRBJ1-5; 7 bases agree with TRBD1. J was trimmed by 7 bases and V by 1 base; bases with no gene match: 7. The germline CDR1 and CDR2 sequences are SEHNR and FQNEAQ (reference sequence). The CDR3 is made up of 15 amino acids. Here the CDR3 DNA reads TGTGCCAGCAGCTTAGATGGGCAGGGGGGACAGCCCCAGCATTTT. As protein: CASSLDGQGGQPQHF.

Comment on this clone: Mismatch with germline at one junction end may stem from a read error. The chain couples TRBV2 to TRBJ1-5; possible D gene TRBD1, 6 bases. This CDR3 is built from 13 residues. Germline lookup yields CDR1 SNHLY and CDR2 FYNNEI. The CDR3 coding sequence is TGTGCCAGCCATGGACAGCTCAATCAGCCCCAGAATTTT. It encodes CASHGQLNQPQNF.

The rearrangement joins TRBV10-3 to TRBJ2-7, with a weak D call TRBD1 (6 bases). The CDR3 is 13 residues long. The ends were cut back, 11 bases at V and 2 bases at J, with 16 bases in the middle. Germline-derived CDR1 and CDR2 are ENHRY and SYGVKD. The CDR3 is CASRQGQTYEQYF. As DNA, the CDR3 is TGTGCCTCCCGGCAGGGACAAACCTACGAGCAGTACTTC.

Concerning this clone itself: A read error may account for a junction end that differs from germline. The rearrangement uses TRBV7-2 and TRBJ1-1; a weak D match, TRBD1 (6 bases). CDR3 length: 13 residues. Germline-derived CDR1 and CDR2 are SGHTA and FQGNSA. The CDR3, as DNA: TGTGCCAGCAACACCGGGACACACACCGAAGCTTTCTTT. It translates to CASNTGTHTEAFF.

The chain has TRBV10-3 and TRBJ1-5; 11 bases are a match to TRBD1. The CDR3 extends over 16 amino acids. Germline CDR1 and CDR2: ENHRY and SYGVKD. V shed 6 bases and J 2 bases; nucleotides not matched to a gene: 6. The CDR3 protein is CAIRDPGQGGNQPQHF. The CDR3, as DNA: TGTGCCATCAGGGACCCGGGACAGGGGGGCAATCAGCCCCAGCATTTT.

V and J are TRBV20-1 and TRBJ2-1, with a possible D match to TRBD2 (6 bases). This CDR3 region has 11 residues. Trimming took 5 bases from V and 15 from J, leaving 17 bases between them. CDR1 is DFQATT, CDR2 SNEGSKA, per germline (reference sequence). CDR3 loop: CSALRLVEAFF. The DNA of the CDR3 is TGCAGTGCTCTCCGACTAGTAGAAGCGTTCTTC.

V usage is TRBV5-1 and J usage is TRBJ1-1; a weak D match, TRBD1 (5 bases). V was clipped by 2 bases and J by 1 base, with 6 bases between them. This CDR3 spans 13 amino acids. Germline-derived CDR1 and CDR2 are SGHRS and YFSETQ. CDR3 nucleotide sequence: TGCGCCAGCAGCTTCCAGGGGAACACTGAAGCTTTCTTT. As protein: CASSFQGNTEAFF.

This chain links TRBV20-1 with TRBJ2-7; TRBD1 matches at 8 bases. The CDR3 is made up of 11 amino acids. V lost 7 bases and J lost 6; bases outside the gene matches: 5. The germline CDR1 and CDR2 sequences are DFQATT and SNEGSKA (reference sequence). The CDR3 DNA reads TGCAGTGTACCCACAGGGGGCGAGCAGTACTTC. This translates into CSVPTGGEQYF.

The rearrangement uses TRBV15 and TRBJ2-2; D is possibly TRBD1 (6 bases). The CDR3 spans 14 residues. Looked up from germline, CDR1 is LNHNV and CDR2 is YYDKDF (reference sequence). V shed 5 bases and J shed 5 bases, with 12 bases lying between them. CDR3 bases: TGTGCCACCAGCGGTGAACAGGGAACCGGGGAGCTGTTTTTT. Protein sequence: CATSGEQGTGELFF. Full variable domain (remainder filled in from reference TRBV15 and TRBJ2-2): DAMVIQNPRYQVTQFGKPVTLSCSQTLNHNVMYWYQQKSSQAPKLLFHYYDKDFNNEADTPDNFQSRRPNTSFCFLDIRSPGLGDTAMYLCATSGEQGTGELFFGEGSRLTVL.

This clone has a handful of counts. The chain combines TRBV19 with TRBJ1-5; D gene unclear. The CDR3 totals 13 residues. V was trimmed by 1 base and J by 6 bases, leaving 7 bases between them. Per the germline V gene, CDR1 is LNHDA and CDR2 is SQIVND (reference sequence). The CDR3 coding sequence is TGTGCCAGTAGTATAGCGGGGTCTCAGCCCCAGCATTTT. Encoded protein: CASSIAGSQPQHF.

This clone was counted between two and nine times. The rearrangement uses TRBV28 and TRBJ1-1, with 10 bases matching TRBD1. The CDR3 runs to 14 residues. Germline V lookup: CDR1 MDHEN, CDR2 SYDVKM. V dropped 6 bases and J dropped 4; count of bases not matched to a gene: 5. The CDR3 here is CASRPTGGGTEAFF. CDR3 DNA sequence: TGTGCCAGCAGACCGACAGGGGGCGGCACTGAAGCTTTCTTT.

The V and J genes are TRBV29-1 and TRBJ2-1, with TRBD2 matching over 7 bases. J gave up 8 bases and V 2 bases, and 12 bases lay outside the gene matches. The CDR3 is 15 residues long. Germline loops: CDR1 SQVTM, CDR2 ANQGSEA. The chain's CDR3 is CSVEMGGATSDEQFF. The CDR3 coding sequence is TGCAGCGTTGAAATGGGAGGGGCGACGTCAGATGAGCAGTTCTTC.

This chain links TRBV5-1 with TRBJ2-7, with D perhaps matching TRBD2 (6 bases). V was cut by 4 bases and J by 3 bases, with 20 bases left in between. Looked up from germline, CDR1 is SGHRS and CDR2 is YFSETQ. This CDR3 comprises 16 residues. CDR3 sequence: CASSPYPGSSGYEQYF. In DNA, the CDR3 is TGCGCCAGCAGCCCGTACCCCGGGAGCTCGGGCTACGAGCAGTACTTC. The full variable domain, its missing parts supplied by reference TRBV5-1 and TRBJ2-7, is KAGVTQTPRYLIKTRGQQVTLSCSPISGHRSVSWYQQTPGQGLQFLFEYFSETQRNKGNFPGRFSGRQFSNSRSEMNVSTLELGDSALYLCASSPYPGSSGYEQYFGPGTRLTVT.

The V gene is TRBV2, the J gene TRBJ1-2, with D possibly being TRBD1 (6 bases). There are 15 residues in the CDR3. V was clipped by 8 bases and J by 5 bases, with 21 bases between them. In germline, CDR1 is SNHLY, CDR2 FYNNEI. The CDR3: CASGSPDSIQYGYTF. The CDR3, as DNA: TGTGCCAGCGGGAGCCCGGACAGTATTCAATATGGCTACACCTTC.

The CDR3, as DNA: TGTGCCAGCAGTCCGAGGACAGGCTATGTGAACACTGAAGCTTTCTTT. It translates to CASSPRTGYVNTEAFF. The chain uses TRBV28 and TRBJ1-1; TRBD1 agrees at 7 bases. The CDR3 totals 16 residues. Germline V gene sequence: CDR1 MDHEN, CDR2 SYDVKM. V shed 5 bases and J 0 bases; nucleotides not matched to a gene: 9.

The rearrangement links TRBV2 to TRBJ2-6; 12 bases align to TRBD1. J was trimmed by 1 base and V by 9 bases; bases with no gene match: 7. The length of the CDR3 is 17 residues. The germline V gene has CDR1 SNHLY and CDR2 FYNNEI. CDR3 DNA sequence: TGTGCCAGAAGAACGGGACAGGGGGCTTCTGGGGCCAACGTCCTGACTTTC. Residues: CARRTGQGASGANVLTF.

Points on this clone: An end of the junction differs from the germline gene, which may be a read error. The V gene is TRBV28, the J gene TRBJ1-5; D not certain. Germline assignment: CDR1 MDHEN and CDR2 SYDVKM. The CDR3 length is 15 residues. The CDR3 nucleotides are TGTGCCAGCAGTTCAACCGACTATAGCAATCAGCCCCAGAATTTT. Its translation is CASSSTDYSNQPQNF.

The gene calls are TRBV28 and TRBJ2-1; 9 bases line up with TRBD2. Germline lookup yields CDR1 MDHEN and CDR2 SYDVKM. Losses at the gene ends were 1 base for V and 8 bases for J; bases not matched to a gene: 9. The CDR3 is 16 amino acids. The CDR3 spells CASSLSAGGVSDEQFF. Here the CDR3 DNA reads TGTGCCAGCAGTTTATCAGCGGGGGGAGTAAGCGATGAGCAGTTCTTC.

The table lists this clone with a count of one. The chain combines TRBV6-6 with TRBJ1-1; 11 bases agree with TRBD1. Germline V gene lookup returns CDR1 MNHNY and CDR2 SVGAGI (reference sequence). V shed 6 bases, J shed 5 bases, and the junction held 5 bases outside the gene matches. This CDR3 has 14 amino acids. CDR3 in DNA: TGTGCCAGCAGGGAGGACAGGGGGCAGACTGAAGCTTTCTTT. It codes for CASREDRGQTEAFF.

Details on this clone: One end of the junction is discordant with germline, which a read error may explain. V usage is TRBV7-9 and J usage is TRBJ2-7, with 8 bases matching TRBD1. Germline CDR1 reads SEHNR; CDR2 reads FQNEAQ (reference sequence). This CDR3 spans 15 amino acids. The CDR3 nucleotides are TGTTCCAGCAGCTCCACCGGGACAGGCGCCTACGAGCAGTACTTC. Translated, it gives CSSSSTGTGAYEQYF.

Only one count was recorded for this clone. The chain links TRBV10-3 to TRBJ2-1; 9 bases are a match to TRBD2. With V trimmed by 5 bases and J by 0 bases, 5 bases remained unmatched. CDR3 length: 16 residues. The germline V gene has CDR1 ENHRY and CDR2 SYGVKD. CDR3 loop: CAISTSGFSSYNEQFF. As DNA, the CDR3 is TGTGCCATCAGTACTAGCGGGTTCAGCTCCTACAATGAGCAGTTCTTC.

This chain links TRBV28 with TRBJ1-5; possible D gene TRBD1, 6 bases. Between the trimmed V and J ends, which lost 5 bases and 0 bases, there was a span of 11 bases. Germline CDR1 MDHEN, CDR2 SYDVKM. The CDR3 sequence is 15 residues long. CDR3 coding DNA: TGTGCCAGCAGTGACGGACAGACTAGCAATCAGCCCCAGCATTTT. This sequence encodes CASSDGQTSNQPQHF.